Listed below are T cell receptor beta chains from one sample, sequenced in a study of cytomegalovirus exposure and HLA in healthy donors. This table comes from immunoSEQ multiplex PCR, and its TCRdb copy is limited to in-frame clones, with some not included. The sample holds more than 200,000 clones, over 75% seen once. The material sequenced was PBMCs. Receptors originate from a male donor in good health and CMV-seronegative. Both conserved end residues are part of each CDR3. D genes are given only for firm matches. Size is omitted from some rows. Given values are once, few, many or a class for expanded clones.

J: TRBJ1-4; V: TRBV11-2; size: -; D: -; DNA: TGTGCCAGCAGCTTAAGGGGAAGAGAGGATGAAAAACTGTTTTTT; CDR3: CASSLRGREDEKLFF
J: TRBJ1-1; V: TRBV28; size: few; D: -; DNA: TGTGCCAGCAGTTTATTGAGGCCGGTCGGGGATGAAGCTTTCTTT; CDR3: CASSLLRPVGDEAFF
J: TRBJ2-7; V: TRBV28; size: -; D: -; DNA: TGTGCCAGCAGTATCCGGGACAGCCCTATAGCGGGGCTGAGCGACGAGCAGTACTTC; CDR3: CASSIRDSPIAGLSDEQYF
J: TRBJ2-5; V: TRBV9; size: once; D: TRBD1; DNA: TGTGCCAGCAGCGTAGAGTGGGACAGGCAAGAGACCCAGTACTTC; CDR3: CASSVEWDRQETQYF
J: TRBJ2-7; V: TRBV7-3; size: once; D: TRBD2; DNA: TGTGCCAGCAGCTTAGAGGCTAGCGGGATGAATGAGCAGTACTTC; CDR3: CASSLEASGMNEQYF
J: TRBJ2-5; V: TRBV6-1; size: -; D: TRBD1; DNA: TGTGCCAGCCTGCAGGGGGCGAAGACCCAGTACTTC; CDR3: CASLQGAKTQYF
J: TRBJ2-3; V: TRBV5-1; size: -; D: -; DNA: TGCGCCAGCAGCTTCAGGAGGGGAACCGAGCTGGATACGCAGTATTTT; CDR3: CASSFRRGTELDTQYF
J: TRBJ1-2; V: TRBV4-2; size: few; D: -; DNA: TGTGCCAGCAGCCAAGATCTCGGACAGCTATATGGCTACACCTTC; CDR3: CASSQDLGQLYGYTF
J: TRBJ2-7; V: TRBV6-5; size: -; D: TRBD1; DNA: TGTGCCAGCAGTTTGGCCGGACAGGCTTCCTACGAGCAGTACTTC; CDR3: CASSLAGQASYEQYF
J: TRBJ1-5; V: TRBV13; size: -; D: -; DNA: TGTGCCAGCAGCTGGGCCTCAGGGAATCAGCCCCAGCATTTT; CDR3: CASSWASGNQPQHF
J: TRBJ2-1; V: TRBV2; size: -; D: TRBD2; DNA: TGTGCCAGCAGGGTGACTAGCCGGAATGAGCAGTTCTTC; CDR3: CASRVTSRNEQFF
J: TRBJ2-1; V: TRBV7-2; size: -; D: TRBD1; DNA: TGTGCCAGCAGCACTCAGGACAGGCTGGGTGAGCAGTTCTTC; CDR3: CASSTQDRLGEQFF
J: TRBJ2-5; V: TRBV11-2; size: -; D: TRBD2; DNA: TGTGCCAGCAGCGTGACGGGACTAGCGGTTCAAGAGACCCAGTACTTC; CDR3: CASSVTGLAVQETQYF
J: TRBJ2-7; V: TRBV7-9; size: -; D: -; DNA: TGTGCCAGCAGCTTAGAGGCGGGCGGAACTAAATCCTACGAGCAGTACTTC; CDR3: CASSLEAGGTKSYEQYF
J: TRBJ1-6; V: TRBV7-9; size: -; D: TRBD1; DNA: TGTGCCAGCAGCCCCGGACAGGGTTATTCACCCCTCCACTTT; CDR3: CASSPGQGYSPLHF
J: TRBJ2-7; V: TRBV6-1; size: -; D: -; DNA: TGTGCCAGCATCCGGCCGGCCGGGCGGGGCGAGCAGTACTTC; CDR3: CASIRPAGRGEQYF
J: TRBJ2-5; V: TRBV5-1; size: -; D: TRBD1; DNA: TGCGCCAGCAGCCCCCGACAGGGGACGAGGGAGACCCAGTACTTC; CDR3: CASSPRQGTRETQYF
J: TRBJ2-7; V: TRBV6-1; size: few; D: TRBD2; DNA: TGTGCCATCAAAGCGGGAGGGCCCTTTTACGAGCAGTACTTC; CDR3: CAIKAGGPFYEQYF
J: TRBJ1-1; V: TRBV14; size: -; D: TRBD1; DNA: TGTGCCAGCAGCCAGAACAGGGGGCAAAACACTGAAGCTTTCTTT; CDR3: CASSQNRGQNTEAFF
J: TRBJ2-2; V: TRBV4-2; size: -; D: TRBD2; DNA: TGTGCCAGCAGCCGTAACAAAGGGCTGGCGGGGGGAAACACCGGGGAGCTGTTTTTT; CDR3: CASSRNKGLAGGNTGELFF
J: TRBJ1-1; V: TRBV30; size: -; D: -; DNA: TGTGCCTGGAGTCCGACAGTAAACACTGAAGCTTTCTTT; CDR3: CAWSPTVNTEAFF
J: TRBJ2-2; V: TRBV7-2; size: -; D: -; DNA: TGTGCCAGCAGCTTAACTAGGTCGAACACCGGGGAGCTGTTTTTT; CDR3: CASSLTRSNTGELFF
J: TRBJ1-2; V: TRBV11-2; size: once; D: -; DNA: TGTGCCAGCAGCCCCCACAGGGATGGCTACACCTTC; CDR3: CASSPHRDGYTF
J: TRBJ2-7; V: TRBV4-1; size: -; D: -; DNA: TGCGCCAGCAGCCAAGGCGTCAATACGGCCTACGAGCAGTACTTC; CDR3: CASSQGVNTAYEQYF
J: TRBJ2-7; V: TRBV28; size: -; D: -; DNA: TGTGCCAGCAGTTTAGGGGGGAATTCCTACGAGCAGTACTTC; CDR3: CASSLGGNSYEQYF
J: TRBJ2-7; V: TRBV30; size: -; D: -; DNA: TGTGCCTGGAGAAGTAACAGGGGACTAGTTAGAGGACTCGAGCAGTACTTC; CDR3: CAWRSNRGLVRGLEQYF
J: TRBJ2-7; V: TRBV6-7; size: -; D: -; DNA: TGTGCCAGCAGTTACCCGCGAGCTTGGGCAGTTTCTCACTACGAGCAGTACTTC; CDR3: CASSYPRAWAVSHYEQYF
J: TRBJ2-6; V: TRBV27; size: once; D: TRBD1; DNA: TGTGCCAGCAGTTCCACGGGACAGGGGGCAGGGGCCAACGTCCTGACTTTC; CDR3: CASSSTGQGAGANVLTF
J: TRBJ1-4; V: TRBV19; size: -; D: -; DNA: TGTGCCAGTAGTCCACAGGGCCCAGGTGAAAAACTGTTTTTT; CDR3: CASSPQGPGEKLFF
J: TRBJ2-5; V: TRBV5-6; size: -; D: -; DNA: TGTGCCAGCAGCCCGGGATCTATTGGAGAGACCCAGTACTTC; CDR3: CASSPGSIGETQYF
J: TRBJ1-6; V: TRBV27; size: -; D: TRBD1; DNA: TGTGCCAGCAGTTCTGACAGGGAGTTACCTAATTCACCCCTCCACTTT; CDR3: CASSSDRELPNSPLHF
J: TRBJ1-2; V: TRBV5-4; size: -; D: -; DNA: TGTGCCAGCAGCTTCGGAAGGGAGGAATATGGCTACACCTTC; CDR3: CASSFGREEYGYTF
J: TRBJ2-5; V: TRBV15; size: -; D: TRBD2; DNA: TGTGCCACCAGCAGAGATACAGCGGGAAAGGAGGGCGAGACCCAGTACTTC; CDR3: CATSRDTAGKEGETQYF
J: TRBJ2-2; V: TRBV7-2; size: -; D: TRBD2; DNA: TGTGCCAGCAGCTTAGACGGGGGGGCGTGGCTCGGGGAGCTGTTTTTT; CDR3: CASSLDGGAWLGELFF
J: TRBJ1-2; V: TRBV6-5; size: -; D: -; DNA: TGTGCCAGCCTGGAGAGTGCCAGTTATGGCTACACCTTC; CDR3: CASLESASYGYTF
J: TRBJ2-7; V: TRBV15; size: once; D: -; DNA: TGTGCCACCGAGGCGGACAACTCCTACGAGCAGTACTTC; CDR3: CATEADNSYEQYF
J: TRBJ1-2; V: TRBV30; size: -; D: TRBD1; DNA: TGTGCCTGGAGTGTAAGCAGCGCAGGGGGCGCAGGCTACACCTTC; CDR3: CAWSVSSAGGAGYTF
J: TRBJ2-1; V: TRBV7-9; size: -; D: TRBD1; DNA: TGTGCCAGCAGCGGACAGGGAGGAGTCGATGAGCAGTTCTTC; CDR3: CASSGQGGVDEQFF
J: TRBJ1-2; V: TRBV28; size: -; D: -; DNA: TGTGCCAGCAGTATCCCGGTAGAAAGGGGGTATGGCTACACCTTC; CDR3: CASSIPVERGYGYTF
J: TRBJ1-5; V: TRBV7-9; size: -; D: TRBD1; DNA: TGTGCCAGCAGCTCCCCCGGGACAGGGGCGAATCAGCCCCAGCATTTT; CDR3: CASSSPGTGANQPQHF
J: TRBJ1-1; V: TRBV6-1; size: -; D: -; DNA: TGTGCCAGCAGTGAAGGGAGGGTGGCTGAAGCTTTCTTT; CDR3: CASSEGRVAEAFF
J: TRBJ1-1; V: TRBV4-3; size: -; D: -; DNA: TGCGCCAGCAGCCAAGCAACAGGGTTGAACACTGAAGCTTTCTTT; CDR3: CASSQATGLNTEAFF
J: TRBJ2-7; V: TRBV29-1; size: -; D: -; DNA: TGCAGCGTTGAGAGTACAGACTACGAGCAGTACTTC; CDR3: CSVESTDYEQYF
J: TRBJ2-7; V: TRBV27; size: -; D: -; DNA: TGTGCCAGCTCACCGGACAGCGTGGGGATCCGGCAGTACTTC; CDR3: CASSPDSVGIRQYF
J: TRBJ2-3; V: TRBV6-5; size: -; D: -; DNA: TGTGCCAGCAGTTCCCAGGGGGGAAACACAGATACGCAGTATTTT; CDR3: CASSSQGGNTDTQYF
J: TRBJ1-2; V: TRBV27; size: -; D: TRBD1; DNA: TGTGCCAGCAGTTTACTACCGACAGGGACTAACTATGGCTACACCTTC; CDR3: CASSLLPTGTNYGYTF